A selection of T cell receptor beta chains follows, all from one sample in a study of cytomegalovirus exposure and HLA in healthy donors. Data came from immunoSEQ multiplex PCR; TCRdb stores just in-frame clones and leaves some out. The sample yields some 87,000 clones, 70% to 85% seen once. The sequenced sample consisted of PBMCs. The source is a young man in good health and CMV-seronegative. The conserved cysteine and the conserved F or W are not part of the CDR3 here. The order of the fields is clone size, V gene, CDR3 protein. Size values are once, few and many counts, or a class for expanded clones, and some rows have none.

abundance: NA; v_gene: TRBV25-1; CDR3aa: ASTGLYSGNTIY
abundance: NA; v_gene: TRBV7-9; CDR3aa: ASSHRQRDYEQY
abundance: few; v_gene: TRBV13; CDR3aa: ASSSSLDRYNEQF
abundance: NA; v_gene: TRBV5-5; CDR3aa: ASSLEKFNEQF
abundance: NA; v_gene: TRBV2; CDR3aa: ASSEKQGVGILRNQPQH
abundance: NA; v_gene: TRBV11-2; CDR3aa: ASSLASGDSYEQY
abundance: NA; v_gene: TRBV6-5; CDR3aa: ASSEDRNYEQY
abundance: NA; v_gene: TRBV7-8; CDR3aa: ASSLGRDTNYGYT
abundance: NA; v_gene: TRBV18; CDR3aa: ASSRQGQGLYEQY
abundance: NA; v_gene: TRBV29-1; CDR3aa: SVRSHLSGNEQY
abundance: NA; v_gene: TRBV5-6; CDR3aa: ASSLRHRYEQY
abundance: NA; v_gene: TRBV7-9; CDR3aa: ASSGLPHTEAF
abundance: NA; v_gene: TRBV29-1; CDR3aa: SVEQGARSKNIQY
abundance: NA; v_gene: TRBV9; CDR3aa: ASSETSGASDTQY